These T cell receptor beta chains were read from a single sample in a study of T-cell reconstitution after alpha-beta-depleted transplantation in children. TCRdb reprocessed the PCR reads with MiXCR, giving one entry per CDR3 protein. The sample shows about 250,000 distinct CDR3 sequences, 20% to 30% of them seen only once. The material sequenced was PBMCs, mostly from graft donor cells, taken 360 days after TCRalphabeta/CD19-depleted stem cell transplant. Every receptor here comes from a female patient aged 2-9 years who had a stem cell transplant for congenital amegakaryocytic thrombocytopenia, so the T cells may come from the graft donor. CDR3s leave out the opening cysteine and the closing phenylalanine or tryptophan. The order of the fields is V gene, clone size, CDR3 protein. Size is stated for part of the rows, as once, few or many counts, or as a class when the clone is expanded.

>TRBV7-2|few
ASSGRGHYEQY
>TRBV25-1|many
ASSESGTGANVLT
>TRBV12-3/TRBV12-4|many
ASSYLAGGPYNEQF
>TRBV7-9|few
ASSNKNTGELF
>TRBV20-1|few
SAPKGVEQF
>TRBV19|NA
ASSIVGLAGGSYNEQF
>TRBV4-2|NA
ASSQRYRRPSGGYT
>TRBV4-1|NA
ASSQGTGTVEQF
>TRBV20-1|NA
SAGDNEKLF
>TRBV20-1|few
SARSAGGVGELF
>TRBV11-3|NA
ASSPGGVYNEQF
>TRBV12-3/TRBV12-4|many
ASNFGQVGGYT
>TRBV7-9|NA
ASSPWTGTREKLF
>TRBV4-2|NA
ASSHGLAGRGDTQY
>TRBV7-2|NA
ASSYPAGDTQY
>TRBV2|NA
ASSGTRSTGELF
>TRBV12-3/TRBV12-4|NA
ASSFWQPSSYEQY
>TRBV7-2|NA
ASSPPPGPTDTQY
>TRBV25-1|few
ASSGKKPEGHGYT
>TRBV30|NA
AFRTDMNTEAF
>TRBV7-6|once
ASKGLAGSGELF
>TRBV14|few
ASSQGVSLMNTEAF
>TRBV4-1|NA
ASSQDQGVETQY
>TRBV12-3/TRBV12-4|NA
ASSLRGDLGRAF
>TRBV25-1|many
ASSEITGPTEAF
>TRBV29-1|few
SALGGVGGFYNEQF
>TRBV3-1|few
ASSQVPGEETQY
>TRBV28|few
ASSFFPGGKNNEQF
>TRBV19|NA
ASSIRSAGTQETQY
>TRBV12-3/TRBV12-4|NA
ASSFCDRVGTQY
>TRBV3-1|NA
ASSQWIGSTGELF